This is a list of T cell receptor beta chains from one sample in a study of Ad26.COV2.S vaccination and SARS-CoV-2 variants. TCRdb's table, derived via immunoSEQ multiplex PCR, lists solely in-frame clones and lacks some. The sample lists around 320,000 clones, around 85% occurring once. Source: peripheral blood, taken in a trial of Ad26.COV2.S vaccine versus placebo. The receptors were gathered from a person aged 18-65 years who received the Ad26.COV2.S COVID-19 vaccine or a placebo. Each CDR3 is given with its conserved first and last residue. The D gene is left open where the match is weak. Rows give clone size only sometimes, using once, few, many, or a class for an expanded clone.

v_call: TRBV30; j_call: TRBJ2-5; d_call: NA; clone_size: NA; cdr3_aa: CAWSVNRETQYF; cdr3_nt: TGTGCCTGGAGTGTAAACCGTGAGACCCAGTACTTC
v_call: TRBV29-1; j_call: TRBJ2-7; d_call: NA; clone_size: NA; cdr3_aa: CSAAEGYEQYF; cdr3_nt: TGCAGCGCCGCAGAAGGATACGAGCAGTACTTC
v_call: TRBV6-1; j_call: TRBJ2-5; d_call: TRBD2; clone_size: NA; cdr3_aa: CASSEAVAGIQETQYF; cdr3_nt: TGTGCCAGCAGTGAAGCGGTAGCGGGGATCCAAGAGACCCAGTACTTC
v_call: TRBV18; j_call: TRBJ1-6; d_call: NA; clone_size: NA; cdr3_aa: CASSPGTANSNSPLHF; cdr3_nt: TGTGCCAGCTCACCAGGAACAGCAAATTCAAATTCACCCCTCCACTTT
v_call: TRBV5-4; j_call: TRBJ2-2; d_call: TRBD1; clone_size: NA; cdr3_aa: CASSMDRGFPGELFF; cdr3_nt: TGTGCCAGCAGCATGGACAGGGGATTTCCCGGGGAGCTGTTTTTT
v_call: TRBV5-1; j_call: TRBJ2-5; d_call: NA; clone_size: once; cdr3_aa: CASSLAGWVGQETQYF; cdr3_nt: TGCGCCAGCAGCTTGGCCGGGTGGGTAGGACAAGAGACCCAGTACTTC
v_call: TRBV5-6; j_call: TRBJ2-3; d_call: NA; clone_size: NA; cdr3_aa: CASSSFSTDTQYF; cdr3_nt: TGTGCCAGCAGCTCCTTCAGCACAGATACGCAGTATTTT
v_call: TRBV15; j_call: TRBJ2-2; d_call: NA; clone_size: NA; cdr3_aa: CATSRDQGPTGELFF; cdr3_nt: TGTGCCACCAGCAGAGATCAAGGCCCGACCGGGGAGCTGTTTTTT
v_call: TRBV7-2; j_call: TRBJ2-7; d_call: TRBD2; clone_size: NA; cdr3_aa: CASSLGISGGRSVVYEQYF; cdr3_nt: TGTGCCAGCAGCTTAGGGATTAGCGGGGGGAGATCTGTAGTTTACGAGCAGTACTTC
v_call: TRBV3-1/TRBV3-2; j_call: TRBJ2-3; d_call: TRBD2; clone_size: NA; cdr3_aa: CASSPGEETSGLYTDTQYF; cdr3_nt: TGTGCCAGCAGCCCCGGGGAAGAGACTAGCGGGCTATACACAGATACGCAGTATTTT
v_call: TRBV5-1; j_call: TRBJ2-3; d_call: NA; clone_size: NA; cdr3_aa: CASSLASGTDTQYF; cdr3_nt: TGCGCCAGCAGCTTGGCTAGCGGCACAGATACGCAGTATTTT
v_call: TRBV4-1; j_call: TRBJ1-2; d_call: TRBD1; clone_size: NA; cdr3_aa: CASSQVPGQGSYGYTF; cdr3_nt: TGCGCCAGCAGCCAAGTCCCGGGACAGGGGTCGTATGGCTACACCTTC
v_call: TRBV5-6; j_call: TRBJ1-1; d_call: TRBD1; clone_size: NA; cdr3_aa: CASSLQGAQGTEAFF; cdr3_nt: TGTGCCAGCAGCTTACAGGGGGCTCAGGGAACTGAAGCTTTCTTT
v_call: TRBV27; j_call: TRBJ1-4; d_call: TRBD1; clone_size: NA; cdr3_aa: CASRSGGTGSEKLFF; cdr3_nt: TGTGCCAGCAGATCTGGCGGGACAGGGTCAGAAAAACTGTTTTTT
v_call: TRBV10-1; j_call: TRBJ2-7; d_call: NA; clone_size: NA; cdr3_aa: CASSESPASYEQYF; cdr3_nt: TGCGCCAGCAGTGAGTCGCCAGCCTCCTACGAGCAGTACTTC
v_call: TRBV21-1; j_call: TRBJ2-7; d_call: NA; clone_size: NA; cdr3_aa: CASRKHISTHSGEQYF; cdr3_nt: TGTGCCAGCAGAAAGCACATCTCTACCCATAGCGGCGAGCAGTACTTC
v_call: TRBV5-1; j_call: TRBJ1-2; d_call: TRBD1; clone_size: NA; cdr3_aa: CASSPRTGGGDGYTF; cdr3_nt: TGCGCCAGCAGCCCTCGCACAGGGGGAGGTGATGGCTACACCTTC
v_call: TRBV11-3; j_call: TRBJ1-5; d_call: NA; clone_size: NA; cdr3_aa: CASSLNGDSNQPQHF; cdr3_nt: TGTGCCAGCAGCTTAAATGGTGATAGCAATCAGCCCCAGCATTTT
v_call: TRBV7-9; j_call: TRBJ1-4; d_call: NA; clone_size: NA; cdr3_aa: CASSLAQAEKLFF; cdr3_nt: TGTGCCAGCAGCTTAGCCCAGGCTGAAAAACTGTTTTTT
v_call: TRBV9; j_call: TRBJ2-7; d_call: NA; clone_size: few; cdr3_aa: CASSLQAWGPYEQYF; cdr3_nt: TGTGCCAGCAGCTTACAGGCTTGGGGACCGTACGAGCAGTACTTC
v_call: TRBV12-3/TRBV12-4; j_call: TRBJ2-5; d_call: NA; clone_size: NA; cdr3_aa: CASSPGEETQYF; cdr3_nt: TGTGCCAGCAGCCCTGGGGAAGAGACCCAGTACTTC
v_call: TRBV7-8; j_call: TRBJ1-5; d_call: NA; clone_size: NA; cdr3_aa: CASSLDRPRQPQHF; cdr3_nt: TGTGCCAGCAGCTTAGACCGTCCGCGGCAGCCCCAGCATTTT
v_call: TRBV27; j_call: TRBJ1-1; d_call: TRBD1; clone_size: NA; cdr3_aa: CASSPGQGPAFF; cdr3_nt: TGTGCCAGCAGTCCTGGACAGGGACCGGCTTTCTTT
v_call: TRBV6-5; j_call: TRBJ1-1; d_call: NA; clone_size: NA; cdr3_aa: CATRTDQYTEAFF; cdr3_nt: TGTGCCACCAGGACAGACCAATACACTGAAGCTTTCTTT
v_call: TRBV11-2; j_call: TRBJ1-2; d_call: NA; clone_size: NA; cdr3_aa: CASSPFQGPQVTNYGYTF; cdr3_nt: TGTGCCAGCAGCCCCTTTCAGGGACCGCAAGTCACTAACTATGGCTACACCTTC
v_call: TRBV27; j_call: TRBJ1-2; d_call: TRBD1; clone_size: NA; cdr3_aa: CASSKDRGHGGYTF; cdr3_nt: TGTGCCAGCAGCAAGGACAGGGGGCACGGTGGCTACACCTTC
v_call: TRBV5-4; j_call: TRBJ1-2; d_call: TRBD1; clone_size: NA; cdr3_aa: CASSPRGQTYGYTF; cdr3_nt: TGTGCCAGCAGCCCCAGGGGGCAAACCTATGGCTACACCTTC
v_call: TRBV5-1; j_call: TRBJ1-1; d_call: NA; clone_size: NA; cdr3_aa: CASSWGPTDTEAFF; cdr3_nt: TGCGCCAGCAGCTGGGGCCCGACTGACACTGAAGCTTTCTTT
v_call: TRBV20-1; j_call: TRBJ1-5; d_call: NA; clone_size: NA; cdr3_aa: CSASFVEQPQHF; cdr3_nt: TGCAGTGCTAGTTTCGTCGAACAGCCCCAGCATTTT
v_call: TRBV5-1; j_call: TRBJ2-5; d_call: TRBD1; clone_size: NA; cdr3_aa: CASSLQGSSETQYF; cdr3_nt: TGCGCCAGCAGCTTACAGGGGTCGTCGGAGACCCAGTACTTC
v_call: TRBV3-1/TRBV3-2; j_call: TRBJ1-1; d_call: NA; clone_size: NA; cdr3_aa: CASSQGGKGLNTEAFF; cdr3_nt: TGTGCCAGCAGCCAGGGGGGAAAAGGGTTGAACACTGAAGCTTTCTTT
v_call: TRBV5-1; j_call: TRBJ1-1; d_call: TRBD1; clone_size: NA; cdr3_aa: CASTLDRGSAEAFF; cdr3_nt: TGCGCCAGCACCCTCGACAGGGGATCCGCTGAAGCTTTCTTT
v_call: TRBV6-6; j_call: TRBJ1-1; d_call: NA; clone_size: NA; cdr3_aa: CASGLQKNTEAFF; cdr3_nt: TGTGCCAGCGGACTACAGAAGAACACTGAAGCTTTCTTT
v_call: TRBV6-5; j_call: TRBJ2-5; d_call: TRBD2; clone_size: NA; cdr3_aa: CASSSTFLAEGETQYF; cdr3_nt: TGTGCCAGCAGTTCCACATTTCTAGCGGAGGGGGAGACCCAGTACTTC
v_call: TRBV6-5; j_call: TRBJ2-7; d_call: NA; clone_size: NA; cdr3_aa: CASSRGSWSYEQYF; cdr3_nt: TGTGCCAGCAGTAGGGGGAGTTGGTCCTACGAGCAGTACTTC